The T cell receptor beta chain under discussion was sequenced for a study of T-cell reconstitution after alpha-beta-depleted transplantation in children. This clonotype was detected only a few times. CDR1 and CDR2 from the germline V gene are MGHRA and YSYEKL. This CDR3 has 14 amino acids. Trimming shortened V by 4 bases and J by 3 bases, and 9 bases separated the two germline ends. Unique molecular identifiers were used to barcode this TCRbeta library. TCRdb analysed the PCR reads with MiXCR anew, one entry per CDR3 protein. The sample holds 70,000 to 95,000 distinct CDR3 sequences, 18% seen once. The input for sequencing was PBMCs, mostly from graft donor cells, taken 360 days after TCRalphabeta/CD19-depleted stem cell transplant. This sequence was found in a male patient aged 2 to 9 who had a stem cell transplant for acute lymphoblastic leukemia, so the T cells may come from the graft donor. The gene calls are TRBV4-1 and TRBJ2-2; D is unclear. CDR3 sequence: CASSPGGYTGELFF. CDR3 DNA: TGCGCCAGCAGCCCTGGCGGATACACCGGGGAGCTGTTTTTT.